This T cell receptor beta chain was profiled in a study of blood T cells in healthy people across ages. General observations from the study: Using unsorted PBMCs precluded a conclusive naive versus antigen-experienced comparison.

A second PCR, run for roughly 7 to 11 cycles, used a sample-barcoded 5' primer plus a J-beta primer mix. The template-switch adaptor, which had 12 random nucleotides, put a tag on each cDNA molecule. From each sample, at least 3 million paired-end reads containing CDR3 were obtained. TCRdb processed the 5' RACE reads anew with MiXCR; each CDR3 protein has one entry. The repertoire holds over 1,200,000 distinct CDR3 sequences, approximately 59% seen once, with under 8.5% in the top ten. Healthy Caucasians from Russia aged roughly 6 to 95 served as donors. As for this clonotype: The antigen is not known. A read error may account for a junction end that differs from germline.

The receptor was derived from a young man in good health. The sample was blood.

DNA of the CDR3: TGTGCCAGTAGCGTCGGGGCAGACAACAATGAGCAGTTCTTC. Protein sequence: CASSVGADNNEQFF. The V call is TRBV9, the J call TRBJ2-1, with D perhaps being TRBD1 or TRBD2 (5 bases each). Germline lookup yields CDR1 SGDLS and CDR2 YYNGEE. The CDR3 consists of 14 residues.